This TCR beta chain comes out of a study of breast tumors, draining lymph nodes, adjacent tissues. General study results and limits: Data only fit, rather than demonstrated, lymph node origin of most tumor T cells. Compared with lymph nodes, tumors were less diverse; compared with nontumor tissue, more. Findings are consistent with lymph node origin and intratumoral expansion of most tumor T cells. Tumor and nontumor repertoires were significantly more similar in luminal-like than in basal-like breast cancer.

This clonotype appeared many times. The antigen is not known. No conserved phenylalanine or tryptophan is present at the end of the CDR3, so a read error is the likely explanation. The DNA is left out, because the CDR3 cannot be placed on it with certainty; the CDR3 is given as TCRdb lists it. The CDR3 is 10 residues long, ends included. Germline-derived CDR1 and CDR2 are SNHLY and FYNNEI. TCRdb used MiXCR to reprocess the multiplex PCR reads, holding one entry per CDR3 protein. The sample has about 200,000 distinct CDR3 sequences; roughly 31% are singletons. Axillary draining lymph nodes of breast cancer patients supplied the node samples.

The sequencing sample was made of axillary lymph node tissue. This receptor was taken from a female donor with breast cancer. Some clones in this sample may be carry-over from other donors' samples. V gene TRBV2 combines with J gene TRBJ2-1; the listed D gene, TRBD1, was not tested against the DNA. This CDR3 is CASSEIGPEL.